This T cell receptor (beta chain) was identified in a study of blood T cells in healthy people across ages. Using a J-beta primer mix together with a sample-barcoded 5' primer, a second PCR was run for about 7 to 12 cycles. The authors tagged each cDNA molecule using a template-switch adaptor with 12 random nucleotides. Individual samples furnished no less than 2.5 million CDR3-containing paired-end reads apiece. TCRdb recomputed calls from the 5' RACE reads with MiXCR, one row per CDR3 protein. The sample has 800,000 to 1,300,000 distinct CDR3 sequences; roughly a quarter are singletons. This CDR3 is 12 amino acids long. V was pared by 9 bases and J by 4 bases, with 11 bases between. From germline, CDR1 is ENHRY and CDR2 SYGVKD. The same sample was also used in a study of T cells of mothers and their children. That source notes: Researchers put all of the extracted RNA into cDNA synthesis, using approximately 1.5 ug per 15 ul.

The sequence derives from a girl aged 2-9 years in good health. The chain uses TRBV10-3 and TRBJ2-3; D possibly corresponds to TRBD1 (6 bases). Input material: blood. CDR3 nucleotide sequence: TGTGCCATTCGTACAGGGTCAGATACGCAGTATTTT. It is translated as CAIRTGSDTQYF.